This T cell receptor beta chain was identified during a study of cytomegalovirus exposure and HLA in healthy donors. PCR involved 60 Vbeta and 13 Jbeta primers. Original processing notes: In a later analysis, some 80 million unique TCR beta chains included roughly 11 million shared by two or more donors. TCRdb's table, derived via immunoSEQ multiplex PCR, lists solely in-frame clones and lacks some. That table supplies the V and J calls and clone size; D and trimming were determined from the DNA. This repertoire shows roughly 120,000 clones, roughly 69% found once; its top ten account for about 7.8%. On this clone: As yet, its antigen is unknown.

Notes on the study in general: Productive status was seen about 90% or about 30% of the time for most TCR beta V segments in an earlier analysis. Later findings reportedly placed an Asian-associated ancestry cluster below the approximately 670-donor mean for N-insertions.

This receptor was obtained from a woman in her thirties or forties in good health and CMV-seropositive. Sequencing used PBMCs.

The CDR3 reads CASSLDSTEAFF. As DNA, the CDR3 is TGTGCCAGCAGCCTTGACAGCACTGAAGCTTTCTTT. The rearrangement joins TRBV13 to TRBJ1-1, with D perhaps TRBD1 (5 bases). Trimming removed 5 bases from V and 4 bases from J, with 8 bases in between. Germline V gene lookup returns CDR1 PRHDT and CDR2 FYEKMQ (reference sequence). The CDR3 extends over 12 amino acids.